One and the same sample provided the 17 T cell receptor beta chains below, sequenced in a study of immune cell composition in non-small cell lung cancer. This table comes from immunoSEQ multiplex PCR, and its TCRdb copy is limited to in-frame clones, with some not included. The sample has about 9,600 clones, under 85% seen once. Specimen: lung tumor tissue. These receptors originate from a human donor with non-small cell lung cancer.

This chain joins TRBV13 and TRBJ1-1; D unclear. Germline V gene lookup returns CDR1 PRHDT and CDR2 FYEKMQ (reference sequence). Trimming removed 5 bases at V and 10 bases at J, with 14 bases between. This CDR3 spans 12 amino acids. CDR3 nucleotide sequence: TGTGCCAGCAGCGTCTTAAGGGAGGGAGCTTTCTTT. Amino acids: CASSVLREGAFF.

The rearrangement links TRBV5-7 to TRBJ1-4, with TRBD1 identical over 9 bases. TRBV5-7 is flagged as an ORF with uncertain function. With 5 bases clipped from V and 6 bases from J, the junction kept 11 bases outside the gene matches. CDR3 length: 16 residues. The CDR3 region is CASRPTPGQGYEKLFF. CDR3 bases: TGTGCCAGCAGGCCCACGCCGGGACAGGGTTATGAAAAACTGTTTTTT.

The count of this clone is one. The V call is TRBV19, the J call TRBJ2-5, with D perhaps TRBD1 (6 bases). The germline V gene has CDR1 LNHDA and CDR2 SQIVND (reference sequence). Trimming took off 2 bases at V and 4 bases at J, with 11 bases between the two ends. This CDR3 is 14 amino acids long. The CDR3 protein is CASSIPGESETQYF. The CDR3 bases are TGTGCCAGTAGTATACCAGGGGAGTCAGAGACCCAGTACTTC.

The chain recombines TRBV5-1 with TRBJ2-1; TRBD2 is a possible D gene (6 bases). Germline CDR1 and CDR2: SGHRS and YFSETQ. This CDR3 is built from 12 residues. V was cut by 2 bases and J by 10 bases, with 10 bases left in between. The CDR3 coding sequence is TGCGCCAGCAGCTTCAAAGGGAGGGAGCAGTTCTTC. Its protein is CASSFKGREQFF.

This sequence joins TRBV27 and TRBJ1-1; a weak D match, TRBD1 (6 bases). The V gene lost 2 bases and the J gene lost 4 bases, with 23 bases spanning the gap. The CDR3 length is 18 residues. Germline V lookup: CDR1 MNHEY, CDR2 SMNVEV (reference sequence). The CDR3 protein is CASSLASGTRVGGTEAFF. As DNA, the CDR3 is TGTGCCAGCAGTTTAGCATCCGGGACAAGGGTTGGGGGCACTGAAGCTTTCTTT.

V gene TRBV7-2 combines with J gene TRBJ2-7; 8 bases align to TRBD2. This CDR3 contains 17 residues. Per germline, CDR1 SGHTA and CDR2 FQGNSA. J lost 5 bases, V lost 4 bases, and 16 bases had no gene match. The CDR3 coding sequence is TGTGCCAGCAGCTCACCCCTAGGGGCGGGGGGAGTAGACGAGCAGTACTTC. Amino acid sequence: CASSSPLGAGGVDEQYF.

The chain uses TRBV6-6 and TRBJ1-2; 10 nucleotides agree with TRBD1. The CDR3 runs to 16 residues. The V gene's germline CDR1 is MNHNY and CDR2 SVGAGI (reference sequence). V gave up 6 bases and J gave up 1 base; unmatched junction bases: 8. CDR3 residues: CASSYPRTGGNYGYTF. In nucleotides, the CDR3 is TGTGCCAGCAGCTACCCTCGGACAGGGGGTAACTATGGCTACACCTTC.

The rearrangement uses TRBV6-1 and TRBJ2-7, with 7 bases matching TRBD2. Germline V gene data show CDR1 as MNHNS and CDR2 as SASEGT. V lost 7 bases and J lost 3; bases outside the gene matches: 12. The CDR3 runs 15 residues. For the CDR3, the DNA is TGTGCCAGCATAGCGCCTTGGGGGGGGAACTACGAGCAGTACTTC. Its translation: CASIAPWGGNYEQYF.

The V gene is TRBV14, the J gene TRBJ2-3; D could derive from TRBD1 or TRBD2 (5 bases each). The CDR3 is 16 residues long. Germline loops: CDR1 SGHDN, CDR2 FVKESK. Trimming pared 3 bases from V and 6 bases from J, leaving 19 bases between. CDR3 nucleotide sequence: TGTGCCAGCAGCCACGCCCGGGGCGCACTAGGGGATACGCAGTATTTT. Amino acid sequence: CASSHARGALGDTQYF.

This chain links TRBV28 with TRBJ1-2; D gene ambiguous. The CDR3 has 14 residues. Germline CDR1 and CDR2: MDHEN and SYDVKM. The V and J ends lost 5 bases and 7 bases respectively, with 17 bases between them. CDR3 region: CASSETSGVPGYTF. CDR3 nucleotide sequence: TGTGCCAGCAGTGAGACATCAGGAGTCCCTGGCTACACCTTC.

The V gene is TRBV18, the J gene TRBJ1-5; D remains unclear. The CDR3 extends over 14 amino acids. The V gene lost 1 base and the J gene lost 0 bases, with 4 bases spanning the gap. The germline V gene encodes CDR1 KGHSH and CDR2 LQKENI. The CDR3 sequence is CASSPQYSNQPQHF. CDR3 nucleotide sequence: TGTGCCAGCTCACCACAGTATAGCAATCAGCCCCAGCATTTT.

This rearrangement joins TRBV5-6 to TRBJ2-7; 7 bases line up with TRBD2. Germline CDR1 SGHDT, CDR2 YYEEEE. The CDR3 has 15 amino acids. Trimming took 6 bases from V and 5 from J; bases not matched to a gene: 14. CDR3 loop: CASKTGGTLVHEQYF. Written as DNA, the CDR3 is TGTGCCAGCAAGACCGGGGGGACCCTCGTCCACGAGCAGTACTTC.

The genes are TRBV19 and TRBJ2-4; D gene unclear. Germline CDR1 LNHDA, CDR2 SQIVND (reference sequence). Trimming pared 7 bases from V and 1 base from J, leaving 20 bases between. This CDR3 has 17 residues. The CDR3 nucleotides read TGTGCCAGTACCCCCCGCCCCAACCTCCCGGCCAAAAACATTCAGTACTTC. Translated: CASTPRPNLPAKNIQYF.

V gene TRBV6-5 combines with J gene TRBJ1-3; no reliable D call. The V and J ends lost 5 bases and 4 bases respectively, with 12 bases between them. This CDR3 comprises 14 residues. Germline assignment: CDR1 MNHEY and CDR2 SVGAGI. The CDR3 protein is CASSPSFEGNTIYF. In DNA form, the CDR3 reads TGTGCCAGCAGTCCCTCTTTTGAGGGAAACACCATATATTTT.

This chain connects TRBV5-1 to TRBJ1-1; 11 bases align to TRBD1. CDR3 size: 15 residues. Per the germline V gene, CDR1 is SGHRS and CDR2 is YFSETQ. V lost 0 bases to trimming and J lost 11 bases; unmatched junction nucleotides: 9. The CDR3 DNA reads TGCGCCAGCAGCTTGGAGGGACAGGGGGTTAAACTGGCTTTCTTT. This encodes CASSLEGQGVKLAFF.

The gene calls are TRBV19 and TRBJ2-2, with D maybe TRBD2 (6 bases). Trimming shortened V by 3 bases and J by 4 bases, and 12 bases separated the two germline ends. The CDR3 spans 15 residues. CDR1 is LNHDA, CDR2 SQIVND, per germline (reference sequence). This CDR3 reads CASSMSGVGTGELFF. CDR3 in DNA: TGTGCCAGTAGTATGTCGGGGGTGGGCACCGGGGAGCTGTTTTTT.

This clone was recorded a few times. V usage is TRBV6-1 and J usage is TRBJ2-5, with D perhaps matching TRBD2 (6 bases). V lost 2 bases and J 4 bases, leaving 14 bases between the germline ends. The CDR3 has 15 residues. CDR1 and CDR2 from the germline V gene are MNHNS and SASEGT. The CDR3 loop is CASSEQAGGRETQYF. CDR3 coding DNA: TGTGCCAGCAGTGAACAGGCCGGGGGTAGAGAGACCCAGTACTTC.